This T cell receptor beta chain emerged from a study of blood T cell repertoires in COVID-19. Original processing notes: Estimation of nucleated cell counts was performed using reference gene primer amplification. Profiled with immunoSEQ multiplex PCR; TCRdb holds only in-frame clones, not every one. D and trimming come from the DNA, and the V and J calls and clone size come from that table. The data show more than 25,000 clones, roughly 90% seen once. CDR1 SGHTA and CDR2 FQGNSA come from the germline V gene. The junction had 8 bases not matched to a gene; V was cut back by 8 bases and J by 7 bases. The CDR3 is 13 amino acids.

The chain couples TRBV7-2 to TRBJ1-5; 7 bases fit TRBD1. This clonotype was sampled from a human donor in a cohort sampled during active COVID-19. Sequencing was carried out using peripheral blood. DNA for the CDR3: TGTGCCAGCGCCCGACAGGGCGGACAGCCCCAGCATTTT. This gives the protein CASARQGGQPQHF.